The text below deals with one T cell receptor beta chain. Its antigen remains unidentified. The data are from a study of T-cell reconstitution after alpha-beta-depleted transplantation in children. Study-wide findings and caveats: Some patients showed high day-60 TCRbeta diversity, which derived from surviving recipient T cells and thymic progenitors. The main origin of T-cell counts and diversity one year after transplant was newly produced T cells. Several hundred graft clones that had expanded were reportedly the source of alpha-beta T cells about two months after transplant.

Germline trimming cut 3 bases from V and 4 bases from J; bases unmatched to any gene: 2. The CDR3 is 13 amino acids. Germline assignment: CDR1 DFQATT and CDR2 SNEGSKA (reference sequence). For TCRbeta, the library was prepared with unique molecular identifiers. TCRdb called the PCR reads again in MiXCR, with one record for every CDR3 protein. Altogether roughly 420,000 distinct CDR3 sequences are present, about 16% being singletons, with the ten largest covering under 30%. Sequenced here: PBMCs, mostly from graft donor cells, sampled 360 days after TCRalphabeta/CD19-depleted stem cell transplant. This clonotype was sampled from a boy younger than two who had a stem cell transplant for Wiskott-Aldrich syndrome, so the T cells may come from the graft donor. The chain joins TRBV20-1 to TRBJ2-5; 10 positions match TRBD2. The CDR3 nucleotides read TGCAGTGCTAGTCTAGCGGGAGCAGAGACCCAGTACTTC. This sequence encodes CSASLAGAETQYF.